This T cell receptor (beta chain) emerged from a study of neurological immune-mediated disorders. A single record per CDR3 protein comes from TCRdb applying MiXCR to the 5' RACE reads. The sample records more than 45,000 distinct CDR3 sequences, approximately 3.5% being singletons. This clonotype was counted many times. The CDR3 totals 17 residues. The V end was cut by 3 bases, the J end by 5 bases, with 19 bases between. Unsorted libraries were generated from 2 million PBMCs held at -80 degrees C. The V gene is TRBV12-3 or TRBV12-4, the J gene TRBJ2-2; no definite D call. Sequencing was done on a sample of PBMCs. The source is a woman aged 25 to 45 with multiple sclerosis. The CDR3 bases are TGTGCCAGCAGTTTGGGTGTGACCGACCGGCGGACCGGGGAGCTGTTTTTT. It codes for CASSLGVTDRRTGELFF.